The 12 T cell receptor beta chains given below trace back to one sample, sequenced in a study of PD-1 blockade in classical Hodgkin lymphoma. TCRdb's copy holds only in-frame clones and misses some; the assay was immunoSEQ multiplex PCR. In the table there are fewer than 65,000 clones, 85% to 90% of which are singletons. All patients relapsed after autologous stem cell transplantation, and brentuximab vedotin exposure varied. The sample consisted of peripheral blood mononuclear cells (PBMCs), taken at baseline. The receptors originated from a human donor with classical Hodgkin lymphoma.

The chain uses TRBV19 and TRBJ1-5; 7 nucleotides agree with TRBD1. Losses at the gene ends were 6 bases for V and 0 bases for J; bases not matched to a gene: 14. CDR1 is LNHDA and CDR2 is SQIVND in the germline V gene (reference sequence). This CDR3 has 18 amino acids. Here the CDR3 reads CASRLALGRGYSNQPQHF. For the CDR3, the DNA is TGTGCCAGTAGACTGGCTCTGGGCAGGGGGTATAGCAATCAGCCCCAGCATTTT. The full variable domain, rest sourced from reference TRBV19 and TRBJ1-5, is DGGITQSPKYLFRKEGQNVTLSCEQNLNHDAMYWYRQDPGQGLRLIYYSQIVNDFQKGDIAEGYSVSREKKESFPLTVTSAQKNPTAFYLCASRLALGRGYSNQPQHFGDGTRLSIL.

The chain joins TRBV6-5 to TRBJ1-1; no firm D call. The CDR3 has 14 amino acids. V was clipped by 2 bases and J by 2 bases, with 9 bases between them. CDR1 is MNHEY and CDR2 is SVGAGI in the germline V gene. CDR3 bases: TGTGCCAGCAGTTACGGCGTAGCTAACACTGAAGCTTTCTTT. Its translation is CASSYGVANTEAFF.

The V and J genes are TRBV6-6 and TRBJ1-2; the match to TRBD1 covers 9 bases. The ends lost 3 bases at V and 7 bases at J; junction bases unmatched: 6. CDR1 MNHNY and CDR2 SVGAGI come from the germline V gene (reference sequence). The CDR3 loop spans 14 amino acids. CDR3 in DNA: TGTGCCAGCAGTTATCCGGGACAGGGCGGTGGCTACACCTTC. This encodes CASSYPGQGGGYTF.

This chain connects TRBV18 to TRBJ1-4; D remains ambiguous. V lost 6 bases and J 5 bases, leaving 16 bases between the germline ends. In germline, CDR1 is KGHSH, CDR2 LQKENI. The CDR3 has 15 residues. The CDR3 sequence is CASSSSEGSNEKLFF. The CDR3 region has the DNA TGTGCCAGCTCCAGCAGCGAAGGGTCCAATGAAAAACTGTTTTTT.

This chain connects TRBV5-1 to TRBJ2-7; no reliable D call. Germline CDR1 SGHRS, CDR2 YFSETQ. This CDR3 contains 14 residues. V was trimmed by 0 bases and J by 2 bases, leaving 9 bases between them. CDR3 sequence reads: CASSLGRGPYEQYF. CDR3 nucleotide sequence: TGCGCCAGCAGCTTGGGAAGAGGACCCTACGAGCAGTACTTC.

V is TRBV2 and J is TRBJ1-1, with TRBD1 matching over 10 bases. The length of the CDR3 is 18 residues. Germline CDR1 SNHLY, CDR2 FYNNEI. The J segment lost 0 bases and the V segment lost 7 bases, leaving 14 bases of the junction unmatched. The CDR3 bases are TGTGCCAGCACTGTAGGACCGGGACAGGGGCTACTGAACACTGAAGCTTTCTTT. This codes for CASTVGPGQGLLNTEAFF. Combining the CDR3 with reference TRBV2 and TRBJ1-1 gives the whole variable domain EPEVTQTPSHQVTQMGQEVILRCVPISNHLYFYWYRQILGQKVEFLVSFYNNEISEKSEIFDDQFSVERPDGSNFTLKIRSTKLEDSAMYFCASTVGPGQGLLNTEAFFGQGTRLTVV.

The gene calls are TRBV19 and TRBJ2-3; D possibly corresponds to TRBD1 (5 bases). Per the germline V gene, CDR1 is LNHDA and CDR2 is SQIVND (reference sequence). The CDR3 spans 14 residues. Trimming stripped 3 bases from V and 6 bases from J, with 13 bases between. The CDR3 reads CASSIIGAWDTQYF. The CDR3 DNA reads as TGTGCCAGTAGTATTATAGGGGCGTGGGATACGCAGTATTTT.

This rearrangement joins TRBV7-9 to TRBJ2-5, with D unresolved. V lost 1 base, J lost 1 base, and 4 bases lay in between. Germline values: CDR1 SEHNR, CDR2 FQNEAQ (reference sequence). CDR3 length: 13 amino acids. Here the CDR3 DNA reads TGTGCCAGCAGCTTAGGGATCCAAGAGACCCAGTACTTC. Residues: CASSLGIQETQYF.

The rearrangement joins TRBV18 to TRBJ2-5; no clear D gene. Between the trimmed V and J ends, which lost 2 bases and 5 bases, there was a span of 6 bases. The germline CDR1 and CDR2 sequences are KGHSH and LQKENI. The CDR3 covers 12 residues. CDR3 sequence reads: CASSPDSETQYF. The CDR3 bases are TGTGCCAGCTCACCAGATTCCGAGACCCAGTACTTC. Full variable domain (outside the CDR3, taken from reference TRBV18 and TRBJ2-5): NAGVMQNPRHLVRRRGQEARLRCSPMKGHSHVYWYRQLPEEGLKFMVYLQKENIIDESGMPKERFSAEFPKEGPSILRIQQVVRGDSAAYFCASSPDSETQYFGPGTRLLVL.

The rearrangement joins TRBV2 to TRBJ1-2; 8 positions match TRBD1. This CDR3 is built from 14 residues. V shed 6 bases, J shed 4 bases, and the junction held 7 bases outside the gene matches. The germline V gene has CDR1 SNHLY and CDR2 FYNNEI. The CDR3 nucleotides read TGTGCCAGCAGGGACGGACAGGGTCCCTATGGCTACACCTTC. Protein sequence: CASRDGQGPYGYTF.

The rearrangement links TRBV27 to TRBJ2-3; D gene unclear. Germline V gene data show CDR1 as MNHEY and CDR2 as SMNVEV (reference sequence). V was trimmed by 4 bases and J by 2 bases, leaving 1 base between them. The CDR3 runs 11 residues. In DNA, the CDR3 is TGTGCCAGCAGTTCCACAGATACGCAGTATTTT. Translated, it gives CASSSTDTQYF.

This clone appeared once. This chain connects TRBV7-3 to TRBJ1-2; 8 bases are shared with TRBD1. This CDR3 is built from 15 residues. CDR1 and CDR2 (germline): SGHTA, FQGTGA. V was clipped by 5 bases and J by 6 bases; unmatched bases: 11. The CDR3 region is CASSARPGQEDGYTF. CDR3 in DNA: TGTGCCAGCAGCGCAAGACCGGGACAGGAAGATGGCTACACCTTC.